The 11 T cell receptor beta chains given below trace back to one sample, sequenced in a study of OX40 agonist ivuxolimab in advanced cancers. Libraries were prepared by immunoSEQ multiplex PCR; TCRdb keeps only in-frame clonotypes and omits some of them. The sample includes 60,000 to 70,000 clones, 75% to 90% of them seen just once. The source material was CD4+ or CD8+ T cells sorted from blood, sampled in a trial of the OX40 agonist ivuxolimab. These TCRs come from an adult with an advanced solid tumor such as melanoma, head and neck, liver or kidney cancer.

The V gene is TRBV5-4, the J gene TRBJ2-3; 9 bases are shared with TRBD2. CDR1 SGHNT and CDR2 YYREEE come from the germline V gene (reference sequence). V dropped 5 bases and J dropped 1; count of bases not matched to a gene: 2. CDR3 size: 14 residues. The CDR3 reads CASRPSGGTDTQYF. In DNA, the CDR3 is TGTGCCAGCAGGCCTAGCGGGGGCACAGATACGCAGTATTTT.

The chain uses TRBV18 and TRBJ2-3, with D possibly TRBD1 on 6 matching bases. The CDR3 is made up of 15 amino acids. The germline CDR1 and CDR2 sequences are KGHSH and LQKENI. The ends were cut back, 0 bases at V and 2 bases at J, with 9 bases in the middle. DNA of the CDR3: TGTGCCAGCTCACCACCCGGGACAAACACAGATACGCAGTATTTT. Its translation: CASSPPGTNTDTQYF.

The chain joins TRBV7-8 to TRBJ1-5, with D unclear. The CDR3 covers 17 residues. The V gene's germline CDR1 is SGHVS and CDR2 FQNEAQ. V lost 5 bases, J lost 2 bases, and 19 bases lay in between. The DNA of the CDR3 is TGTGCCAGCAGCGCTCTCGTCCCAGCGACGGGCAATCAGCCCCAGCATTTT. Its translation: CASSALVPATGNQPQHF.

This clone was observed a few times. The chain has TRBV7-9 and TRBJ1-5, with TRBD1 identical over 7 bases. Looked up from germline, CDR1 is SEHNR and CDR2 is FQNEAQ (reference sequence). V trimming: 5 bases; J trimming: 2 bases; junction bases outside the gene matches: 3. The CDR3 contains 14 residues. The CDR3 nucleotides are TGTGCCAGCAGCCTGGGGACAGGCAATCAGCCCCAGCATTTT. Protein sequence: CASSLGTGNQPQHF.

The chain uses TRBV7-8 and TRBJ1-5; TRBD1 agrees at 10 bases. Germline assignment: CDR1 SGHVS and CDR2 FQNEAQ. The CDR3 is 15 residues long. V shed 5 bases and J 4 bases; nucleotides not matched to a gene: 5. CDR3 in DNA: TGTGCCAGCAGCATAAGGGGACAGGGGAATCAGCCCCAGCATTTT. Its translation: CASSIRGQGNQPQHF.

This clone showed up just once. This chain joins TRBV6-5 and TRBJ2-7; D remains ambiguous. This CDR3 is 11 amino acids long. The germline V and J ends were trimmed by 6 bases and 3 bases, with 6 bases remaining between them. The V gene's germline CDR1 is MNHEY and CDR2 SVGAGI. CDR3 loop: CASSHHYEQYF. Written as DNA, the CDR3 is TGTGCCAGCAGCCACCACTACGAGCAGTACTTC.

This rearrangement joins TRBV9 to TRBJ2-1; D is ambiguous. Germline CDR1 reads SGDLS; CDR2 reads YYNGEE. The CDR3 sequence is 16 residues long. Deletions cut 4 bases from V and 8 bases from J, with 22 bases between. The CDR3 nucleotides read TGTGCCAGCAGCCCTCGGCGGACCCTATACGGCGATGAGCAGTTCTTC. It codes for CASSPRRTLYGDEQFF.

This clone was seen a handful of times. V usage is TRBV18 and J usage is TRBJ1-1; D unresolved. Trimming took off 5 bases at V and 2 bases at J, with 3 bases between the two ends. This CDR3 spans 11 amino acids. CDR1 and CDR2 from the germline V gene are KGHSH and LQKENI. CDR3 amino acids: CASSDNTEAFF. The CDR3 bases are TGTGCCAGCTCAGACAACACTGAAGCTTTCTTT.

The chain joins TRBV2 to TRBJ2-1; TRBD1 might be the D (6 bases). The CDR3 has 15 residues. Per the germline V gene, CDR1 is SNHLY and CDR2 is FYNNEI. Between the trimmed V and J ends, which lost 8 bases and 5 bases, there was a span of 19 bases. The CDR3 sequence is CASSATPGANNEQFF. As DNA, the CDR3 is TGTGCCAGCTCCGCAACCCCAGGGGCCAACAATGAGCAGTTCTTC.

The CDR3 loop reads CASSLGGATGELFF. For the CDR3, the DNA is TGTGCCAGCAGCTTAGGGGGTGCCACCGGGGAGCTGTTTTTT. This sequence joins TRBV7-2 and TRBJ2-2; no reliable D call. This CDR3 is 14 amino acids long. Germline lookup yields CDR1 SGHTA and CDR2 FQGNSA. Trimming pared 1 base from V and 4 bases from J, leaving 7 bases between.

The rearrangement uses TRBV7-8 and TRBJ2-3, with D unresolved. There are 14 residues in the CDR3. The germline V gene encodes CDR1 SGHVS and CDR2 FQNEAQ. V was clipped by 1 base and J by 0 bases, with 5 bases between them. The CDR3: CASSLDSSTDTQYF. The CDR3, as DNA: TGTGCCAGCAGCTTAGACAGTAGCACAGATACGCAGTATTTT.